The entry below gives a single TCR beta chain sequence along with its context. Its antigen is unknown. Per germline, CDR1 LNHDA and CDR2 SQIVND (reference sequence). V dropped 7 bases and J dropped 1 base, with 20 bases sitting between them. The CDR3 has 17 amino acids. 13 Jbeta primers and 60 Vbeta primers were used for the PCR. The repertoire was sequenced with immunoSEQ multiplex PCR; TCRdb's copy has only in-frame clones and lacks some. The table has some 200,000 clones, 70% seen once. This entry is derived from a study of cytomegalovirus exposure and HLA in healthy donors. General observations from the study: Later analysis revealed greater clonal expansion in HLA-associated TCR beta chains than in equally common others. CMV antigen specificity of a few CMV-associated chains was confirmed in vitro. Excluded: some indistinguishable V segments such as TRBV6-2 and TRBV6-3.

J is TRBJ1-3 and V is TRBV19; tentative D call: TRBD1 (5 bases). The specimen was PBMCs. The sequence was collected from a man aged 40-49 years in good health and CMV-seropositive. The CDR3 protein is CASTNWGGVSSGNTIYF. The CDR3 coding sequence is TGTGCCAGTACCAATTGGGGAGGGGTCTCATCTGGAAACACCATATATTTT.